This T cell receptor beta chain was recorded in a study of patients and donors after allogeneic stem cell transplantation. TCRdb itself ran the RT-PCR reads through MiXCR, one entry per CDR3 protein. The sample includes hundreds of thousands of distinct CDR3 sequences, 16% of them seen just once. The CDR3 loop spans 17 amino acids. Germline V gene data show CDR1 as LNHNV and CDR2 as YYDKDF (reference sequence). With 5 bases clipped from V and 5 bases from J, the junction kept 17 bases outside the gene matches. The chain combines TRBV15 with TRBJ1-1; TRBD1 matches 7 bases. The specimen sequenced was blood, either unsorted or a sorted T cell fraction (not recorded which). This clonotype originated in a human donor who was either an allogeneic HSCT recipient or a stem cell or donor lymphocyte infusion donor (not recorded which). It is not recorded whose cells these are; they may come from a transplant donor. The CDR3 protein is CATSPLWTGRRGTEAFF. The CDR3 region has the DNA TGTGCCACCAGCCCCCTTTGGACAGGCCGGCGGGGAACTGAAGCTTTCTTT.